Presented here are 22 T cell receptor beta chains from one specimen sequenced in a study of beta chain features in type 1 diabetes. Broader study findings: In every one of the four CD4+ subsets, TCRB CDR3s were moderately but significantly shorter in Type 1 diabetes patients.

No antigen has been assigned to these receptors. Investigators reverse transcribed all isolated RNA, so they sequenced expressed TCRB transcripts. Assay used: immunoSEQ multiplex PCR; TCRdb lists only in-frame clones, some missing. The repertoire holds nearly 350,000 clones, with 9.3% as singletons. The specimen sequenced was central memory CD4+ T cells from blood. The receptor set was obtained from a man aged 25 to 40 with type 1 diabetes.

There are a few counts of this clone. V is TRBV5-1 and J is TRBJ1-1, with 7 nucleotides matching TRBD1. The CDR3 spans 15 residues. The junction had 6 bases not matched to a gene; V was cut back by 0 bases and J by 4 bases. The V gene's germline CDR1 is SGHRS and CDR2 YFSETQ. For the CDR3, the DNA is TGCGCCAGCAGCTTGGGGACGACAGGGAGCACTGAAGCTTTCTTT. As protein: CASSLGTTGSTEAFF.

The rearrangement links TRBV6-6 to TRBJ2-3; possibly TRBD1 or TRBD2 for D (7 bases each). Trimming cost V 2 bases and J 4 bases, with 13 bases left between them. The V gene's germline CDR1 is MNHNY and CDR2 SVGAGI (reference sequence). This CDR3 is built from 15 residues. The CDR3 bases are TGTGCCAGCAGTTACGAGGGGGCGGGGGCAGATACGCAGTATTTT. It yields the protein CASSYEGAGADTQYF.

The gene calls are TRBV7-2 and TRBJ1-6; D is possibly TRBD1 (6 bases). V shed 9 bases and J shed 7 bases, with 10 bases lying between them. Germline loops: CDR1 SGHTA, CDR2 FQGNSA. This CDR3 is 12 amino acids long. In DNA form, the CDR3 reads TGTGCCAGTGGACAGACAAATTCACCCCTCCACTTT. As protein: CASGQTNSPLHF.

This chain links TRBV25-1 with TRBJ2-5; D unresolved. V was clipped by 2 bases and J by 5 bases, with 9 bases between them. The germline gives CDR1 MGHDK, CDR2 SYGVNS. This CDR3 has 13 amino acids. In DNA, the CDR3 is TGTGCCAGCAGTGAAACAGCTGAGGAGACCCAGTACTTC. This codes for CASSETAEETQYF.

This clone was observed many times. J is TRBJ1-1 and V is TRBV10-3; tentative D call: TRBD1 (5 bases). The CDR3 covers 15 residues. CDR1 and CDR2 from the germline V gene are ENHRY and SYGVKD. Trimming shortened V by 3 bases and J by 1 base, and 12 bases separated the two germline ends. The CDR3 DNA reads as TGTGCCATCAGTGACTCCGGGACGGGGAACACTGAAGCTTTCTTT. Residues: CAISDSGTGNTEAFF.

This clone was counted ten times or more. In the same sample, other DNA sequences code for this CDR3. V gene TRBV7-9 combines with J gene TRBJ2-5; D possibly corresponds to TRBD1 (5 bases). CDR3 length: 13 residues. The V gene's germline CDR1 is SEHNR and CDR2 FQNEAQ (reference sequence). V was pared by 3 bases and J by 5 bases, with 10 bases between. As DNA, the CDR3 is TGTGCCAGCAGCTTCCCAGGGCGGGAGACCCAGTACTTC. Protein sequence: CASSFPGRETQYF.

This clone was seen a handful of times. The chain combines TRBV6-6 with TRBJ1-2; 12 bases match TRBD1. Per the germline V gene, CDR1 is MNHNY and CDR2 is SVGAGI (reference sequence). The CDR3 runs to 14 residues. V lost 8 bases and J lost 4; bases outside the gene matches: 5. The CDR3 is CASGGTGGGYGYTF. CDR3 sequence (DNA): TGTGCCAGCGGCGGGACAGGGGGCGGCTATGGCTACACCTTC.

V and J are TRBV4-1 and TRBJ2-3; 8 nucleotides agree with TRBD2. Germline V CDR1 and CDR2: MGHRA, YSYEKL. With V trimmed by 2 bases and J by 5 bases, 6 bases remained unmatched. This CDR3 is 15 amino acids long. The CDR3: CASSQSGGRKDTQYF. CDR3 DNA: TGCGCCAGCAGCCAATCGGGGGGGCGGAAAGATACGCAGTATTTT.

This chain uses TRBV10-2 with TRBJ1-4; 9 nucleotides agree with TRBD1. The CDR3 loop spans 16 amino acids. V lost 2 bases and J lost 1; bases outside the gene matches: 2. Germline CDR1 reads WSHSY; CDR2 reads SAAADI. CDR3: CASSEPDRGTNEKLFF. The CDR3 DNA is TGCGCCAGCAGTGAGCCGGACAGGGGAACTAATGAAAAACTGTTTTTT.

This clone has a handful of counts. For the CDR3, the DNA is TGCAGCGTAGACAGGGCGATGAACGGGGAGCTGTTTTTT. This codes for CSVDRAMNGELFF. This chain uses TRBV29-1 with TRBJ2-2, with 7 nucleotides matching TRBD1. This CDR3 region has 13 residues. Germline loops: CDR1 SQVTM, CDR2 ANQGSEA. The J segment lost 7 bases and the V segment lost 6 bases, leaving 8 bases of the junction unmatched.

This sequence joins TRBV4-3 and TRBJ1-6; D is unclear. Germline CDR1 reads LGHNA; CDR2 reads YSLEER. Trimming pared 1 base from V and 13 bases from J, leaving 14 bases between. The CDR3 spans 14 residues. DNA for the CDR3: TGCGCCAGCAGCCAAGTAATGGTGAAAAGGCCCCTCCACTTT. This gives the protein CASSQVMVKRPLHF.

This clone was counted between two and nine times. The chain is built from TRBV29-1 and TRBJ2-3; perhaps TRBD1 as D (6 bases). Germline assignment: CDR1 SQVTM and CDR2 ANQGSEA. Trimming shortened V by 4 bases and J by 1 base, and 15 bases separated the two germline ends. The length of the CDR3 is 15 residues. For the CDR3, the DNA is TGCAGCGTTGGGTTCGGTACAGGGCGCACAGATACGCAGTATTTT. Translating it yields CSVGFGTGRTDTQYF.

This clone has just one count. V and J are TRBV5-1 and TRBJ2-1; no reliable D call. The CDR3 loop spans 17 amino acids. Germline CDR1 and CDR2: SGHRS and YFSETQ. Trimming pared 4 bases from V and 1 base from J, leaving 18 bases between. CDR3 protein: CASSPSLSTDSYNEQFF. In nucleotides, the CDR3 is TGCGCCAGCAGCCCCTCATTATCGACGGATTCCTACAATGAGCAGTTCTTC.

The chain couples TRBV7-8 to TRBJ2-7, with D unresolved. CDR3 size: 16 residues. Germline V CDR1 and CDR2: SGHVS, FQNEAQ. V was pared by 7 bases and J by 2 bases, with 21 bases between. CDR3 in amino acids: CASTTRRRTQTYEQYF. In DNA, the CDR3 is TGTGCCAGCACCACCCGCCGGCGGACGCAAACCTACGAGCAGTACTTC. Based on the CDR3 plus reference TRBV7-8 and TRBJ2-7, the full variable domain is GAGVSQSPRYKVAKRGQDVALRCDPISGHVSLFWYQQALGQGPEFLTYFQNEAQLDKSGLPSDRFFAERPEGSVSTLKIQRTQQEDSAVYLCASTTRRRTQTYEQYFGPGTRLTVT.

This clone was found a few times. The chain carries TRBV18 and TRBJ2-7, with D perhaps assigned TRBD1 or TRBD2 (6 bases each). Germline lookup yields CDR1 KGHSH and CDR2 LQKENI. Trimming shortened V by 0 bases and J by 5 bases, and 14 bases separated the two germline ends. The CDR3 contains 15 residues. This chain's CDR3 is CASSPPAGHKDEQYF. CDR3 DNA sequence: TGTGCCAGCTCACCACCGGCGGGACACAAGGACGAGCAGTACTTC.

The gene calls are TRBV30 and TRBJ1-6, with D hard to call. V lost 3 bases to trimming and J lost 6 bases, with 9 bases between them. The CDR3 loop spans 13 amino acids. From germline, CDR1 is GTSNPN and CDR2 SVGIG (reference sequence). Written as DNA, the CDR3 is TGTGCCTGGAGAGCCGGTCTTAATTCACCCCTCCACTTT. Its translation: CAWRAGLNSPLHF.

This clone was counted only a few times. This chain joins TRBV7-9 and TRBJ2-1, with D unresolved. V lost 6 bases and J 6 bases, leaving 18 bases between the germline ends. CDR1 and CDR2 from the germline V gene are SEHNR and FQNEAQ (reference sequence). The CDR3 loop spans 15 amino acids. CDR3 nucleotides: TGTGCCAGCAGACTACCTCCCCGTTTAGGCAATGAGCAGTTCTTC. Encoded protein: CASRLPPRLGNEQFF.

This sequence joins TRBV5-6 and TRBJ2-7, with 8 bases matching TRBD1. The germline V gene encodes CDR1 SGHDT and CDR2 YYEEEE. The CDR3 has 14 amino acids. With V trimmed by 1 base and J by 2 bases, 2 bases remained unmatched. The DNA for the CDR3 is TGTGCCAGCAGCTTGTTACAGGGGGCCTACGAGCAGTACTTC. Translating gives CASSLLQGAYEQYF.

The chain has TRBV6-6 and TRBJ2-6; 9 bases line up with TRBD1. The trim removed 6 bases at V and 4 bases at J, leaving 4 bases unmatched. Germline lookup yields CDR1 MNHNY and CDR2 SVGAGI (reference sequence). CDR3 length equals 15 residues. CDR3 nucleotide sequence: TGTGCCAGCAGCGACAGGGGGATAGGGGCCAACGTCCTGACTTTC. Encoded protein: CASSDRGIGANVLTF.

CDR3 in amino acids: CASSLSRAFGEQFF. The CDR3 bases are TGTGCCAGCAGTTTATCGCGGGCGTTTGGTGAGCAGTTCTTC. The chain carries TRBV27 and TRBJ2-1, with a weak D call TRBD2 (5 bases). This CDR3 has 14 residues. The V and J ends lost 0 bases and 9 bases respectively, with 12 bases between them. The germline V gene encodes CDR1 MNHEY and CDR2 SMNVEV (reference sequence).

J is TRBJ2-1 and V is TRBV5-1; unclear D gene. The germline CDR1 and CDR2 sequences are SGHRS and YFSETQ. The length of the CDR3 is 12 residues. Trimming removed 0 bases from V and 8 bases from J, with 6 bases in between. The CDR3 sequence is CASSLERYEQFF. The CDR3 bases are TGCGCCAGCAGCTTGGAGCGCTATGAGCAGTTCTTC.

This clone showed up just a few times. In DNA, the CDR3 is TGTGCCAGCAGTGAAGAGGCTGGCTCATACTATGGCTACACCTTC. The encoded protein is CASSEEAGSYYGYTF. The rearrangement links TRBV6-1 to TRBJ1-2, with no clear D. This CDR3 spans 15 amino acids. Trimming shortened V by 1 base and J by 3 bases, and 12 bases separated the two germline ends. Germline CDR1 reads MNHNS; CDR2 reads SASEGT.